This T cell receptor beta chain was found in a study of regulatory T cells in long-lasting Graves disease. Time point meaning: persistent/refractory GD, antithyroid drugs over 5 years with positive TRAb. Researchers made the TCR library from RNA that was extracted from PBMCs. V was cut by 3 bases and J by 3 bases, with 11 bases left in between. In germline, CDR1 is MNHEY, CDR2 SVGEGT. This CDR3 contains 14 residues. According to the study, TCR beta libraries were built with iRepertoire HTBI primers and CDR3-region Arm-PCR. TCRdb used MiXCR to reprocess the multiplex PCR reads, holding one entry per CDR3 protein. The profile shows under 350,000 distinct CDR3 sequences, roughly a fifth of them singletons.

This chain joins TRBV6-2 or TRBV6-3 and TRBJ1-1; D possibly corresponds to TRBD1 (5 bases). The specimen was peripheral blood mononuclear cells (PBMCs), collected when the disease was refractory, from a patient treated with antithyroid drugs. The sequence was obtained from a female donor with Graves disease. The CDR3 reads CASSYLGGDTEAFF. In DNA form, the CDR3 reads TGTGCCAGCAGTTATCTGGGGGGGGACACTGAAGCTTTCTTT.